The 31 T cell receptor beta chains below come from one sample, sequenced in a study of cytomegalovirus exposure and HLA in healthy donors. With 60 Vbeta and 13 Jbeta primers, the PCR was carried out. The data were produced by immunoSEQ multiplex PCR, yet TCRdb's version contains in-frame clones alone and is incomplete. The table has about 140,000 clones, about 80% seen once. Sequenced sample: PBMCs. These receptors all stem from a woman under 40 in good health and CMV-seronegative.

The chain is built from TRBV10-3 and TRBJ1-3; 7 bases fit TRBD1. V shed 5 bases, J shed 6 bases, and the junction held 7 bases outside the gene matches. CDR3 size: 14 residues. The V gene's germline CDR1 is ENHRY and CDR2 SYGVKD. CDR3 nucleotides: TGTGCCATCAGTAGTACAGGGGAAACAAACACCATATATTTT. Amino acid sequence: CAISSTGETNTIYF.

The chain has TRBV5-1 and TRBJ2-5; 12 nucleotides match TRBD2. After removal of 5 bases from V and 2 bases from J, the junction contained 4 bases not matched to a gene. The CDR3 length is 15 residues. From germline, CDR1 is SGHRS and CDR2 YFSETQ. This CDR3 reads CASSRGTSGQETQYF. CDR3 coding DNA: TGCGCCAGCAGTAGGGGGACTAGCGGGCAAGAGACCCAGTACTTC. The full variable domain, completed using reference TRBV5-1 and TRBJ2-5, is KAGVTQTPRYLIKTRGQQVTLSCSPISGHRSVSWYQQTPGQGLQFLFEYFSETQRNKGNFPGRFSGRQFSNSRSEMNVSTLELGDSALYLCASSRGTSGQETQYFGPGTRLLVL.

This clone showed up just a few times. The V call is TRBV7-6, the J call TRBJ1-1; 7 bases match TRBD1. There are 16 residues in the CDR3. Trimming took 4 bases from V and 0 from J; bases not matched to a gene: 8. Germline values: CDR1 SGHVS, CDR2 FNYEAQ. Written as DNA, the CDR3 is TGTGCCAGCAGCTCCAGATCCGGGACAGTGAACACTGAAGCTTTCTTT. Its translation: CASSSRSGTVNTEAFF.

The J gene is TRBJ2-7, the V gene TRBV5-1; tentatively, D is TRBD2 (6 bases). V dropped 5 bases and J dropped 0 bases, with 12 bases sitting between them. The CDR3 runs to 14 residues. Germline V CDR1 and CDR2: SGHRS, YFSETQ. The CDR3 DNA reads TGCGCCAGCAGTCGCCAGGGAGGCTCCTACGAGCAGTACTTC. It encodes CASSRQGGSYEQYF.

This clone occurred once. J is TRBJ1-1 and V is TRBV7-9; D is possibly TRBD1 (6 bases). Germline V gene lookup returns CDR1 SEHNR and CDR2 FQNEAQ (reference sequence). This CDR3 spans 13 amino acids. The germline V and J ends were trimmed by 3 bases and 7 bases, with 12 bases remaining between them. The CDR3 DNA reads TGTGCCAGCAGCTTGACGCAGGGGAATGAAGCTTTCTTT. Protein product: CASSLTQGNEAFF.

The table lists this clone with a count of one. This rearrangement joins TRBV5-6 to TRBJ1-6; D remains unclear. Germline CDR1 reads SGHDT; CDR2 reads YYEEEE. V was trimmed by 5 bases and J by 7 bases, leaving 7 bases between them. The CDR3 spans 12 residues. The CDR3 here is CASRARNSPLHF. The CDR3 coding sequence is TGTGCCAGCAGGGCTAGGAATTCACCCCTCCACTTT.

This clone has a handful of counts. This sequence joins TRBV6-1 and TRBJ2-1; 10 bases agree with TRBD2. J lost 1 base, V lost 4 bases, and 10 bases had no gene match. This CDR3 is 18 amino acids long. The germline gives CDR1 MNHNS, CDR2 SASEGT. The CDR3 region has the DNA TGTGCCAGCAGTGCGGGTAGCGGGGGGATGAGGTCCTACAATGAGCAGTTCTTC. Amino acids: CASSAGSGGMRSYNEQFF.

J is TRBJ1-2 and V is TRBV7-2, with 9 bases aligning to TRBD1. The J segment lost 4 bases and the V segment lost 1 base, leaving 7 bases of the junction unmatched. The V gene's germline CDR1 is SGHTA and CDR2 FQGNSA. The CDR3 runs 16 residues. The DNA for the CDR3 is TGTGCCAGCAGCTTAGACGGGACAGGGTCTCCCTATGGCTACACCTTC. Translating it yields CASSLDGTGSPYGYTF.

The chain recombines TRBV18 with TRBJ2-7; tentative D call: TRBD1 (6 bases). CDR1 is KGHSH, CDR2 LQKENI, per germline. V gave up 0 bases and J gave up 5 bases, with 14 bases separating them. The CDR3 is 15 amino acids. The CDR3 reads CASSPPGHRFDEQYF. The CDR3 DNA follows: TGTGCCAGCTCACCACCGGGACACAGATTCGACGAGCAGTACTTC.

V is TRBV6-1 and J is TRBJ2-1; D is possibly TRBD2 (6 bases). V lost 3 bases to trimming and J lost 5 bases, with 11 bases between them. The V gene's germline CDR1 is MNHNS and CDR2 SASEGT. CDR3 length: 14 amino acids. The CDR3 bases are TGTGCCAGCAGTGAGGTACTAGCCGACAATGAGCAGTTCTTC. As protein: CASSEVLADNEQFF.

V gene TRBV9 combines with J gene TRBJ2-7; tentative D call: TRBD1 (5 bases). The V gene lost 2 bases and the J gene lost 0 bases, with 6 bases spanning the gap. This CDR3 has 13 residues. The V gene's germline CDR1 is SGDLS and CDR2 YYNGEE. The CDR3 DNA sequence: TGTGCCAGCAGCGTCGGACACTCCTACGAGCAGTACTTC. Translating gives CASSVGHSYEQYF.

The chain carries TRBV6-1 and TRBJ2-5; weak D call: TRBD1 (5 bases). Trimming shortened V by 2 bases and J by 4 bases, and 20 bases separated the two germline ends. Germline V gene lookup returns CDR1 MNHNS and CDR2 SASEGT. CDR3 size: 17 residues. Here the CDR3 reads CASSEIAGAGRRETQYF. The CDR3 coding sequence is TGTGCCAGCAGTGAAATCGCTGGGGCAGGACGGCGAGAGACCCAGTACTTC.

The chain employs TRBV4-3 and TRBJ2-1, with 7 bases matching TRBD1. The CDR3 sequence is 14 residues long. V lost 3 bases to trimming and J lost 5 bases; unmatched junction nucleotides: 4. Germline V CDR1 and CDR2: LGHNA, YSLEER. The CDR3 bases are TGCGCCAGCAGCCACTGGGACAGAGACAATGAGCAGTTCTTC. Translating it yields CASSHWDRDNEQFF.

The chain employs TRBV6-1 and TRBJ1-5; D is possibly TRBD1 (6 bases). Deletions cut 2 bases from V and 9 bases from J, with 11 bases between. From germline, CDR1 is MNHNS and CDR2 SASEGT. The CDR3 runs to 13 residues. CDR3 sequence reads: CASSEPAGAPQHF. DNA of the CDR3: TGTGCCAGCAGTGAACCCGCGGGGGCGCCCCAGCATTTT.

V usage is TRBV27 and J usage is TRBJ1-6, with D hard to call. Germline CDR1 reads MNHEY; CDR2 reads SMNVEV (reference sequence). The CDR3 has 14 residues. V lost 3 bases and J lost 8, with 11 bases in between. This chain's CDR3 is CASSFEGRDSPLHF. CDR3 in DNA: TGTGCCAGCAGTTTTGAGGGTCGGGATTCACCCCTCCACTTT.

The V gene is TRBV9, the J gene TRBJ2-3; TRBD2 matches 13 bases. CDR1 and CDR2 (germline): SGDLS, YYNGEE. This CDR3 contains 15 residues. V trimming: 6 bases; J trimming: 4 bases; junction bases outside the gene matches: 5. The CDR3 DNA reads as TGTGCCAGCAAACCGGGACTAGCGGGGTCAGATACGCAGTATTTT. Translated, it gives CASKPGLAGSDTQYF.

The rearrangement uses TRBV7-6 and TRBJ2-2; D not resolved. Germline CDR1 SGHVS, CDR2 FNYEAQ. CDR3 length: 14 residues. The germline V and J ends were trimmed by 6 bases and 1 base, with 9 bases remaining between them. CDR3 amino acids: CASRESQNTGELFF. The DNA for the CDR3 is TGTGCCAGCAGGGAGTCACAGAACACCGGGGAGCTGTTTTTT. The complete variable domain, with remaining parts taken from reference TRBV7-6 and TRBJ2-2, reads GAGVSQSPRYKVTKRGQDVALRCDPISGHVSLYWYRQALGQGPEFLTYFNYEAQQDKSGLPNDRFSAERPEGSISTLTIQRTEQRDSAMYRCASRESQNTGELFFGEGSRLTVL.

The CDR3, as DNA: TGTGCTAGTGGCCTTAACTCAGGGGCGCAGGGCTATGGCTACACCTTC. Amino acid sequence: CASGLNSGAQGYGYTF. The J gene is TRBJ1-2, the V gene TRBV12-5; tentative D call: TRBD1 (6 bases). With 6 bases removed from V and 4 bases from J, the gap between germline ends came to 21 bases. The CDR3 is 16 residues long. The germline V gene has CDR1 LGHNT and CDR2 FRNRAP.

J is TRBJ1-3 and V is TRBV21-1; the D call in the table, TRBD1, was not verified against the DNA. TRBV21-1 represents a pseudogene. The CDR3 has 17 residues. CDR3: CASRGQGVRTSGNTIYF. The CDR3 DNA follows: TGTGCCAGCCGGGGACAGGGGGTAAGAACCTCTGGAAACACCATATATTTT.

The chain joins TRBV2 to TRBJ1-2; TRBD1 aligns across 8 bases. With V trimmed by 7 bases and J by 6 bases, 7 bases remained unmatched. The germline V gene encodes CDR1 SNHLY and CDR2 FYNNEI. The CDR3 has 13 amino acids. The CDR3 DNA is TGTGCCAGCATTGTTCAGGGGGCGGATGGCTACACCTTC. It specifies CASIVQGADGYTF.

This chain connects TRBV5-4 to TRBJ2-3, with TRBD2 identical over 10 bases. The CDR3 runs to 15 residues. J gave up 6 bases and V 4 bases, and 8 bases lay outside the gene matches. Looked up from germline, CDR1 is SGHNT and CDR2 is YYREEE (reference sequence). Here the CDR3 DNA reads TGTGCCAGCAGCGGGACTAGCGACGGTTTGGATACGCAGTATTTT. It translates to CASSGTSDGLDTQYF.

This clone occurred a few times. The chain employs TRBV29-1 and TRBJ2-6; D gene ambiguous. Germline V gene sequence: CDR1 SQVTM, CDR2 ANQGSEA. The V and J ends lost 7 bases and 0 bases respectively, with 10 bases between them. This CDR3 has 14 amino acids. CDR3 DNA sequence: TGCAGCGCCCAACCCGGCTCTGGGGCCAACGTCCTGACTTTC. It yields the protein CSAQPGSGANVLTF.

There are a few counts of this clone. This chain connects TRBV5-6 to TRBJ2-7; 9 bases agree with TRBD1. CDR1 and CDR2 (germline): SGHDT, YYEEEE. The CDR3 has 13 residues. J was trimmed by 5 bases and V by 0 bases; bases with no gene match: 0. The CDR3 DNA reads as TGTGCCAGCAGCTTGGGGACAGGGGACGAGCAGTACTTC. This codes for CASSLGTGDEQYF.

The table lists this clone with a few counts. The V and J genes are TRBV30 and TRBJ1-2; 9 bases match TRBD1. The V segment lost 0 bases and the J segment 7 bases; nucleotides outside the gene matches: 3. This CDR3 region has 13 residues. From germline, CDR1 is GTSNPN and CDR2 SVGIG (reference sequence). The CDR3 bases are TGTGCCTGGAGTGTAGACAGGGGGGGTGGCTACACCTTC. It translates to CAWSVDRGGGYTF.

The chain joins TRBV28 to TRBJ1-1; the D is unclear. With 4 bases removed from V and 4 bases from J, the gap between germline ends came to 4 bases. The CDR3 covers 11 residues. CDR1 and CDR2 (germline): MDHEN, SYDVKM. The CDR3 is CASSSSTEAFF. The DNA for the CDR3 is TGTGCCAGCAGTTCGTCCACTGAAGCTTTCTTT. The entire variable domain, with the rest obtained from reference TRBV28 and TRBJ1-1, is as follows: DVKVTQSSRYLVKRTGEKVFLECVQDMDHENMFWYRQDPGLGLRLIYFSYDVKMKEKGDIPEGYSVSREKKERFSLILESASTNQTSMYLCASSSSTEAFFGQGTRLTVV.

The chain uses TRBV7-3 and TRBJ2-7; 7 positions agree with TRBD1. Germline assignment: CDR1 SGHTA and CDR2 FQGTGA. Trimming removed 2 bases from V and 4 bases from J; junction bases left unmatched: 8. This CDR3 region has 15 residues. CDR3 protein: CASSLQTGREYEQYF. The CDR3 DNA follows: TGTGCCAGCAGCTTACAGACAGGGCGAGAATACGAGCAGTACTTC.

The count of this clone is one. CDR3 residues: CASSEAPARDNQPQHF. Here the CDR3 DNA reads TGTGCCAGCAGCGAGGCCCCGGCCAGGGACAATCAGCCCCAGCATTTT. The rearrangement uses TRBV9 and TRBJ1-5, with D possibly matching TRBD1 (5 bases). The germline V and J ends were trimmed by 3 bases and 3 bases, with 16 bases remaining between them. Per germline, CDR1 SGDLS and CDR2 YYNGEE. There are 16 residues in the CDR3.

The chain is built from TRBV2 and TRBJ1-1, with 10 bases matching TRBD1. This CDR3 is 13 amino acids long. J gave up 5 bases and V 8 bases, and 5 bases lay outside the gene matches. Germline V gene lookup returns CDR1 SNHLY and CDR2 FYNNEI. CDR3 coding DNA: TGTGCCAGCCGCGGGGACAGGGGAACTGAAGCTTTCTTT. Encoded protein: CASRGDRGTEAFF.

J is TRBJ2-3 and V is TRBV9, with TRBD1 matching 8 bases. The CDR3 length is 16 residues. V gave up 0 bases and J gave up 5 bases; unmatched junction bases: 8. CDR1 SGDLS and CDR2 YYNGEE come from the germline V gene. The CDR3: CASSVGQGAHKDTQYF. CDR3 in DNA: TGTGCCAGCAGCGTAGGGCAGGGGGCGCACAAAGATACGCAGTATTTT.

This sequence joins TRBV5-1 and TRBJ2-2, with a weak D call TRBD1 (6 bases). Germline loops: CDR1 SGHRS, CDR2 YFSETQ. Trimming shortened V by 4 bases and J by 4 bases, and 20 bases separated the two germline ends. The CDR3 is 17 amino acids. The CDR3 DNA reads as TGCGCCAGCAGCCCGACCATGAGGGGGATCGGCACCGGGGAGCTGTTTTTT. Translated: CASSPTMRGIGTGELFF.

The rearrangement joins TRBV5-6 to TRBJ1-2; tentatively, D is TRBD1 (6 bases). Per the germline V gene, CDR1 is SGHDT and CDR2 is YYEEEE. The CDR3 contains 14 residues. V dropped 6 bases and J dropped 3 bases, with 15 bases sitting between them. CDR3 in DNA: TGTGCCAGCACCCAGGGGAGGGATTACTATGGCTACACCTTC. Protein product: CASTQGRDYYGYTF.